The clone carrying this T cell receptor beta chain has just a few counts. Amplification of TCR beta CDR3 regions used RNA as the template. In the first-round RT-PCR of the TCR CDR3, the HTBI primer set was used. Each CDR3 protein gets one entry after TCRdb re-called the multiplex PCR reads with MiXCR. Among over 450,000 distinct CDR3 sequences listed, around 14% were seen once. The entry originates in a study of T cells in Graves' hyperthyroidism and ophthalmopathy. CDR3 size: 18 residues. Germline V gene data show CDR1 as SGDLS and CDR2 as YYNGEE. J was trimmed by 2 bases and V by 3 bases; bases with no gene match: 16.

This sequence was found in a woman aged 18-30 years with Graves' hyperthyroidism. Sample: blood. This chain links TRBV9 with TRBJ2-5; 7 bases are shared with TRBD2. The CDR3 spells CASSANPRYSGLQETQYF. CDR3 sequence (DNA): TGTGCCAGCAGCGCGAACCCCCGTTATAGCGGGCTTCAAGAGACCCAGTACTTC.